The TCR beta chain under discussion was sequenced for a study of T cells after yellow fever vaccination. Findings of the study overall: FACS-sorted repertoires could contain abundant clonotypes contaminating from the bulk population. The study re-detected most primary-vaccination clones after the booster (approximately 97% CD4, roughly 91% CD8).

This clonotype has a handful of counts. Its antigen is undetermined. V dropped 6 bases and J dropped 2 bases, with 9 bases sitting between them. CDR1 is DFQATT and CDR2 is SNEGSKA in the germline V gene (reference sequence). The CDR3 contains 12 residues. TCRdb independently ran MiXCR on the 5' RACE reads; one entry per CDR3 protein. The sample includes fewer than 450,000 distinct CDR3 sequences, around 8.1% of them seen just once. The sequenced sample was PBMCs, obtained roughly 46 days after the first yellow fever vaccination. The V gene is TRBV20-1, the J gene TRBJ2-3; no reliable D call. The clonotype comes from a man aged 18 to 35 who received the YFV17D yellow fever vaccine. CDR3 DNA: TGCAGTGCCAGGAGCGACACAGATACGCAGTATTTT. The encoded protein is CSARSDTDTQYF.